Following are 13 T cell receptor beta chains from one sample sequenced in a study of CD8+ T cells in alopecia areata. Once RNA had been extracted, it was reverse transcribed into cDNA to act as the sequencing template. Sequencing used immunoSEQ multiplex PCR; TCRdb keeps in-frame clones, though not all of them. Of around 190,000 clones in the sample, around three fifths were seen once. Treatment described: oral pan-JAK inhibitor, 5-10 mg twice daily. Specimen: CD4+ T cells sorted from blood, collected between weeks 47 and 50, from a patient treated with tofacitinib. These receptors were obtained from a human donor with alopecia areata.

The chain employs TRBV10-2 and TRBJ1-2; the D is unclear. The CDR3 contains 13 residues. CDR1 is WSHSY and CDR2 is SAAADI in the germline V gene. The ends were cut back, 6 bases at V and 3 bases at J, with 11 bases in the middle. As DNA, the CDR3 is TGCGCCAGCAGCCCGACATTGGACTATGGCTACACCTTC. It translates to CASSPTLDYGYTF.

This chain connects TRBV27 to TRBJ2-1; 12 positions agree with TRBD2. This CDR3 is 14 amino acids long. The germline V gene encodes CDR1 MNHEY and CDR2 SMNVEV (reference sequence). V dropped 6 bases and J dropped 9; count of bases not matched to a gene: 6. In DNA, the CDR3 is TGTGCCAGCAGCCTAGCGGGGGGGCTAGGTGAGCAGTTCTTC. This codes for CASSLAGGLGEQFF.

This rearrangement joins TRBV29-1 to TRBJ2-5, with D unclear. The CDR3 loop spans 10 amino acids. Germline CDR1 is SQVTM and CDR2 is ANQGSEA. The ends were cut back, 6 bases at V and 5 bases at J, with 7 bases in the middle. CDR3: CSVRRETQYF. The CDR3 bases are TGCAGCGTGCGACGTGAGACCCAGTACTTC.

The J gene is TRBJ2-1, the V gene TRBV28; D is unresolved. CDR1 MDHEN and CDR2 SYDVKM come from the germline V gene. V was trimmed by 5 bases and J by 10 bases, leaving 15 bases between them. This CDR3 has 13 residues. The CDR3 loop is CASSPRAVGEQFF. The CDR3 nucleotides read TGTGCCAGCAGTCCTCGGGCAGTCGGGGAGCAGTTCTTC.

This clone was counted a few times. This sequence joins TRBV7-8 and TRBJ1-4; TRBD1 is a possible D gene (5 bases). CDR3 size: 14 residues. CDR1 and CDR2 (germline): SGHVS, FQNEAQ. V gave up 6 bases and J gave up 2 bases, with 10 bases separating them. CDR3 in amino acids: CASSLRQTNEKLFF. The CDR3 DNA sequence: TGTGCCAGCAGTTTAAGACAGACTAATGAAAAACTGTTTTTT.

The chain joins TRBV30 to TRBJ1-2, with D hard to call. The CDR3 has 14 residues. V was clipped by 4 bases and J by 2 bases, with 14 bases between them. Germline CDR1 GTSNPN, CDR2 SVGIG (reference sequence). CDR3 nucleotides: TGTGCCTGGACCACTTCAGCGGGAAACTATGGCTACACCTTC. Translating it yields CAWTTSAGNYGYTF.

The sample holds a few counts of this clone. The chain uses TRBV11-2 and TRBJ2-4, with 8 bases matching TRBD1. The CDR3 consists of 16 residues. CDR1 SGHAT and CDR2 FQNNGV come from the germline V gene. V was clipped by 4 bases and J by 1 base; unmatched bases: 6. For the CDR3, the DNA is TGTGCCAGCAGCTCAGGACAGGGCTTTGCCAAAAACATTCAGTACTTC. It yields the protein CASSSGQGFAKNIQYF.

This chain connects TRBV18 to TRBJ2-7, with D tentatively TRBD2 (5 bases). V was cut by 6 bases and J by 3 bases, with 21 bases left in between. This CDR3 region has 16 residues. Germline values: CDR1 KGHSH, CDR2 LQKENI. The DNA of the CDR3 is TGTGCCAGCTCGGGCCCCGGTGATTCGGGGTACTACGAGCAGTACTTC. Protein product: CASSGPGDSGYYEQYF.

J is TRBJ1-2 and V is TRBV5-1; 12 bases line up with TRBD1. Trimming removed 4 bases from V and 5 bases from J; junction bases left unmatched: 3. Germline assignment: CDR1 SGHRS and CDR2 YFSETQ. This CDR3 has 14 residues. The CDR3 nucleotides are TGCGCCAGCAGCCCGGGACAGGGGGCATATGGCTACACCTTC. It encodes CASSPGQGAYGYTF.

This chain uses TRBV7-2 with TRBJ2-4; D gene unclear. Trimming shortened V by 2 bases and J by 7 bases, and 12 bases separated the two germline ends. CDR1 and CDR2 from the germline V gene are SGHTA and FQGNSA. This CDR3 is 14 amino acids long. For the CDR3, the DNA is TGTGCCAGCAGCTTATTAGGGCAGGCGAACATTCAGTACTTC. This sequence encodes CASSLLGQANIQYF.

This clone was counted once. V and J are TRBV14 and TRBJ2-4, with D perhaps matching TRBD1 (5 bases). The CDR3 contains 14 residues. V shed 6 bases and J shed 4 bases, with 13 bases lying between them. Germline V CDR1 and CDR2: SGHDN, FVKESK. The CDR3 reads CASRESPGKNIQYF. The DNA for the CDR3 is TGTGCCAGCAGGGAAAGCCCAGGGAAAAACATTCAGTACTTC.

The chain carries TRBV2 and TRBJ2-5; 7 bases are a match to TRBD1. V dropped 4 bases and J dropped 4; count of bases not matched to a gene: 6. Germline lookup yields CDR1 SNHLY and CDR2 FYNNEI. The CDR3 contains 14 residues. CDR3 in DNA: TGTGCCAGCAGTGCAACAGGGGTCCCAGAGACCCAGTACTTC. This gives the protein CASSATGVPETQYF.

The V call is TRBV7-9, the J call TRBJ1-2, with unresolved D. Germline V gene data show CDR1 as SEHNR and CDR2 as FQNEAQ (reference sequence). This CDR3 spans 12 amino acids. Deletions cut 7 bases from V and 4 bases from J, with 10 bases between. The CDR3 region has the DNA TGTGCCAGCACGTCTGAGGGCTATGGCTACACCTTC. This translates into CASTSEGYGYTF.